The sequence of this T cell receptor beta chain was determined in a study of blood T cell repertoires in COVID-19 (TCRdb year 2020). Notes on the research overall: Collaborator samples came from the United States, Italy and Spain and covered acute and convalescent phases of COVID-19. The prospective study material was composed of cDNA or gDNA derived from T cells, B-cell-depleted T cells, or PBMCs. The dataset comprised deeply sampled blood TCRbeta repertoires from subjects exposed to, actively infected with, or recovered from COVID-19. The repertoires were released in a freely available public database meant as a resource for research on the immune response to SARS-CoV-2. The samples were drawn from the first 160 participants of the ongoing ImmuneRACE study and from 950 to 1,500 subjects provided by 6 global collaborators. Sample metadata almost always included a de-identified subject ID, COVID-19 status, age in years and sex. Where available, HLA class I and class II types were obtained from metadata supplied by the sample provider rather than from assay-based typing. Summary of the overall study and its limitations: The amount of clinical and demographic metadata varied by source and participant and was provided uncurated.

Participants in the prospective study were aged about 18 to 95 years, lived in under 30 United States geographic areas, and enrolled through a virtual design. In the prospective study, participants were assigned to cohorts based on the clinical history participants reported in a screening survey and a study questionnaire. Recovered participants in ImmuneRACE Cohort 3 were defined by two consecutive negative NP/OP PCR tests, clearance by a healthcare professional, or resolution of symptoms. In the prospective study, whole blood, serum and a nasopharyngeal or oropharyngeal swab were collected from each participant by mobile phlebotomists. Participants in the prospective study had the option to provide additional blood draws and questionnaires over an approximately 2-month period. Blood samples from the prospective study were shipped frozen or at room temperature prior to DNA extraction. The CDR3 holds 15 amino acids from the cysteine to the phenylalanine. Only the CDR3 region is kept as DNA, spanning 45 bases read in frame from base 1. According to the germline V gene (reference sequence), CDR1 reads SGHKS and CDR2 reads YYEKEE. Germline trimming: 4 bases from V, 4 bases from J; junction bases outside gene matches: 9.

TCRbeta CDR3 regions were amplified from genomic DNA using the immunoSEQ Assay, a bias-controlled multiplex PCR. On the authors' methods: The number of nucleated cells in each sample was estimated from the amplification of reference gene primers within the assay. To quantify the absolute abundance of each unique TCRbeta CDR3 rearrangement, sequence reads were collapsed and filtered. Productive Simpson clonality was computed per sample as the square root of Simpson's diversity index over productive rearrangements. TCRdb holds this immuneACCESS table with in-frame rearrangements only. Some clones are missing; in checked studies, unresolved V genes explain under half, and the rest has no known cause. V, J and clone size were drawn from that table, and D and trimming were deduced from the DNA. The sample includes hundreds of thousands of clones, with 90% observed a single time. The ten top clones hold 2% to 3% of the sample.

As concerns this clone: Its antigen is currently not known. No clone much larger than this one lies a single base away; base qualities are absent.

The chain employs TRBV5-5 and TRBJ2-3; 7 bases in the middle match TRBD2. The receptor was isolated from a man in his sixties who had recovered from COVID-19. The specimen was PBMCs or T cells enriched from blood (not recorded which). The DNA is TGTGCCAGCAGCCCGGAACTAGCGTTAGCAGATACGCAGTATTTT. Translation gives CASSPELALADTQYF.